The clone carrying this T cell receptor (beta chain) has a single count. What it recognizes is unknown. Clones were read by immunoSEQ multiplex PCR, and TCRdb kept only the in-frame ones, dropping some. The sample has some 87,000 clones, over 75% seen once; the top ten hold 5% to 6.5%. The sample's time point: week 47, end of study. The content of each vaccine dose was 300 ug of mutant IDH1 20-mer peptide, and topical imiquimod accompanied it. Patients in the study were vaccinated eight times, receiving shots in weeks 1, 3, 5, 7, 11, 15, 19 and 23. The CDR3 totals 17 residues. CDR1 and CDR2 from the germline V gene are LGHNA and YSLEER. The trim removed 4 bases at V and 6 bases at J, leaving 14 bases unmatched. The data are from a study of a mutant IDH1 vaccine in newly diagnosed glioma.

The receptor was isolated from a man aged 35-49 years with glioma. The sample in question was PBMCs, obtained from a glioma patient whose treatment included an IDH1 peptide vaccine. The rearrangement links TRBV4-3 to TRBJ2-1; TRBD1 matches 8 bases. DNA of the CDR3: TGCGCCAGCAGCCCGACCCCAACAGGGGGAAGGGCCAATGAGCAGTTCTTC. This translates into CASSPTPTGGRANEQFF.